Presented here are 11 T cell receptor beta chains from one specimen sequenced in a study of technical replicates of blood from a handful of donors. Assay used: immunoSEQ multiplex PCR; TCRdb lists only in-frame clones, some missing. The sample has about 61,000 clones; 95% to 98% are singletons. Sequencing was carried out using T cells isolated from PBMCs. These receptors were obtained from a human donor in good health.

The chain joins TRBV6-5 to TRBJ2-1, with a possible D match to TRBD1 (6 bases). Germline-derived CDR1 and CDR2 are MNHEY and SVGAGI. The CDR3 sequence is 15 residues long. V dropped 0 bases and J dropped 4 bases, with 10 bases sitting between them. The CDR3 here is CASSYSGTLYNEQFF. The CDR3 nucleotides read TGTGCCAGCAGTTACTCAGGGACATTATACAATGAGCAGTTCTTC.

V and J are TRBV5-1 and TRBJ1-1, with D uncertain. CDR1 SGHRS and CDR2 YFSETQ come from the germline V gene. The germline V and J ends were trimmed by 2 bases and 1 base, with 9 bases remaining between them. The CDR3 has 14 amino acids. In nucleotides, the CDR3 is TGCGCCAGCAGCTTTGAGGGCCAGAACACTGAAGCTTTCTTT. Protein: CASSFEGQNTEAFF.

The chain has TRBV5-1 and TRBJ1-1; D is perhaps TRBD1 (5 bases). This CDR3 contains 15 residues. Germline values: CDR1 SGHRS, CDR2 YFSETQ. V was shortened by 5 bases and J by 4 bases, with 18 bases between the two germline ends. The CDR3 sequence: CASRSLRAGGTEAFF. The CDR3 DNA sequence: TGCGCCAGCAGAAGCCTCAGGGCGGGGGGCACTGAAGCTTTCTTT.

V usage is TRBV15 and J usage is TRBJ1-6; 9 bases line up with TRBD1. The germline V gene has CDR1 LNHNV and CDR2 YYDKDF (reference sequence). V lost 2 bases and J lost 10; bases outside the gene matches: 9. The CDR3 runs to 16 residues. DNA of the CDR3: TGTGCCACCAGCAGACCTTCTGGGACAGGGCGATCACCCCTCCACTTT. As protein: CATSRPSGTGRSPLHF.

The genes are TRBV12-5 and TRBJ2-7; 9 bases match TRBD2. This CDR3 contains 18 residues. In germline, CDR1 is LGHNT, CDR2 FRNRAP. V lost 3 bases to trimming and J lost 3 bases; unmatched junction nucleotides: 15. CDR3 in amino acids: CASGFTNTGLAARYEQYF. The CDR3 DNA sequence: TGTGCTAGTGGTTTTACTAACACGGGACTAGCCGCCCGCTACGAGCAGTACTTC.

This chain links TRBV29-1 with TRBJ1-1, with TRBD1 as a possible D gene (6 bases). Trimming shortened V by 8 bases and J by 3 bases, and 13 bases separated the two germline ends. Germline CDR1 reads SQVTM; CDR2 reads ANQGSEA. The CDR3 contains 12 residues. This CDR3 is CSCSPGDTEAFF. CDR3 DNA sequence: TGCAGCTGTAGCCCAGGGGACACTGAAGCTTTCTTT. Based on the CDR3 plus reference TRBV29-1 and TRBJ1-1, the full variable domain is SAVISQKPSRDICQRGTSLTIQCQVDSQVTMMFWYRQQPGQSLTLIATANQGSEATYESGFVIDKFPISRPNLTFSTLTVSNMSPEDSSIYLCSCSPGDTEAFFGQGTRLTVV.

The V gene is TRBV5-1, the J gene TRBJ2-1; 13 bases line up with TRBD2. V lost 4 bases and J lost 8; bases outside the gene matches: 9. The CDR3 length is 16 residues. The germline CDR1 and CDR2 sequences are SGHRS and YFSETQ. DNA for the CDR3: TGCGCCAGCAGCGTGGGACTAGCGGGAAATAGGGATGAGCAGTTCTTC. Protein sequence: CASSVGLAGNRDEQFF.

The chain uses TRBV10-1 and TRBJ2-2; no reliable D call. Germline CDR1 and CDR2: WNHNN and SYGVQD (reference sequence). This CDR3 region has 15 residues. Deletions cut 6 bases from V and 7 bases from J, with 18 bases between. This CDR3 is CASRSGSRSGGELFF. The CDR3 DNA is TGCGCCAGCAGGAGTGGGTCGAGGAGTGGCGGGGAGCTGTTTTTT.

The chain uses TRBV4-1 and TRBJ2-7; a possible D gene is TRBD1 (6 bases). In germline, CDR1 is MGHRA, CDR2 YSYEKL. The V gene lost 4 bases and the J gene lost 0 bases, with 10 bases spanning the gap. CDR3 length: 14 amino acids. As DNA, the CDR3 is TGCGCCAGCAGCCTTGGACAGAACTCCTACGAGCAGTACTTC. Amino acids: CASSLGQNSYEQYF.

This chain joins TRBV9 and TRBJ2-5; unclear D gene. Trimming stripped 4 bases from V and 2 bases from J, with 9 bases between. The germline V gene encodes CDR1 SGDLS and CDR2 YYNGEE. This CDR3 has 13 amino acids. CDR3 protein: CASSLGVQETQYF. As DNA, the CDR3 is TGTGCCAGCAGCTTGGGCGTACAAGAGACCCAGTACTTC.

The chain employs TRBV6-5 and TRBJ2-1; D not certain. V gave up 5 bases and J gave up 0 bases, with 11 bases separating them. Per germline, CDR1 MNHEY and CDR2 SVGAGI. The length of the CDR3 is 15 residues. CDR3 amino acids: CASSPGLSSYNEQFF. The CDR3 DNA is TGTGCCAGCAGTCCCGGGTTAAGCTCCTACAATGAGCAGTTCTTC.